This record concerns one T cell receptor beta chain sequence. Here immunoSEQ multiplex PCR was the method, and the copy in TCRdb shows in-frame clones only, minus some. The sample has fewer than 95,000 clones, 94% seen once. This entry belongs to a study of technical replicates of blood from a few donors. The CDR3 is 17 amino acids. Trimming cost V 5 bases and J 4 bases, with 24 bases left between them. Germline V lookup: CDR1 SEHNR, CDR2 FQNEAQ (reference sequence). Sequenced material: T cells isolated from PBMCs. The V and J genes are TRBV7-9 and TRBJ2-7; D not resolved. This TCR derives from a human donor in good health. CDR3 residues: CASSRGGGSRKAYEQYF. The DNA of the CDR3 is TGTGCCAGCAGCCGAGGTGGTGGTTCCCGGAAAGCGTACGAGCAGTACTTC.